Included here is one TCR beta chain sequence, with context. Its target is unknown. The sample contains more than one DNA sequence encoding this CDR3. Germline assignment: CDR1 SGHRS and CDR2 YFSETQ. V was clipped by 0 bases and J by 0 bases, with 7 bases between them. The CDR3 length is 15 residues. This sample stems from a study of shared clonotypes between healthy human individuals. Libraries were prepared by immunoSEQ multiplex PCR; TCRdb keeps only in-frame clonotypes and omits some of them. The sample contains more than 2 million clones, 90% to 96% of which appear only once. Study-wide results and limits: Despite large depth, rarefaction showed incomplete sorted-subset sequencing. Compared with memory subsets, naive subsets generally had larger estimated richness.

This chain connects TRBV5-1 to TRBJ1-3; D gene ambiguous. The source of this sequence is a man aged 18 to 30 in good health. The sample consisted of naive CD4+ T cells sorted from blood. The subset denotes: CD45RA+ positively selected. The CDR3 is CASSLEGSSGNTIYF. The CDR3 region has the DNA TGCGCCAGCAGCTTGGAAGGCAGCTCTGGAAACACCATATATTTT.